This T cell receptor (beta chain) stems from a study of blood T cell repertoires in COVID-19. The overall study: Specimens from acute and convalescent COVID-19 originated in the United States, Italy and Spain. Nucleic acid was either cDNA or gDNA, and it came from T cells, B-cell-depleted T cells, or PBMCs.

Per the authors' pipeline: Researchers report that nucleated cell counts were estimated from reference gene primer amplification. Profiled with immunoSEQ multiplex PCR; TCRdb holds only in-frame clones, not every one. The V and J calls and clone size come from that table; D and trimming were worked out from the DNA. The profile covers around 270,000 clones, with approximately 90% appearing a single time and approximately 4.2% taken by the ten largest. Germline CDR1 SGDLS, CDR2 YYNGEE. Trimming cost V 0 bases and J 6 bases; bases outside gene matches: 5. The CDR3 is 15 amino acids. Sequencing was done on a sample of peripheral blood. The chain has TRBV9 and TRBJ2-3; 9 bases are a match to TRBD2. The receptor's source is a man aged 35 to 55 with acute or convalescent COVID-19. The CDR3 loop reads CASSVVAGVQDTQYF. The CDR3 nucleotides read TGTGCCAGCAGCGTAGTAGCGGGGGTCCAGGATACGCAGTATTTT.